The clone carrying this TCR beta chain was observed a single time. The data derive from a study of T cell responses to AZD1222 COVID-19 vaccine. Libraries were prepared by immunoSEQ multiplex PCR; TCRdb keeps only in-frame clonotypes and omits some of them. The sample has roughly 80,000 clones, 90% to 95% seen once; the top ten hold roughly 4.5%. Sequenced material: peripheral blood, taken on day 0 of MenACWY control vaccination. This sequence originates from an adult in good health.

The CDR3 DNA sequence: TGTGCCAGCAGCCCCGGGACTAGCTCCACGGAAGAGCAGTTCTTC. This gives the protein CASSPGTSSTEEQFF. V usage is TRBV9 and J usage is TRBJ2-1; 9 bases align to TRBD2. V dropped 4 bases and J dropped 10; count of bases not matched to a gene: 12. The CDR3 loop spans 15 amino acids. CDR1 is SGDLS and CDR2 is YYNGEE in the germline V gene.